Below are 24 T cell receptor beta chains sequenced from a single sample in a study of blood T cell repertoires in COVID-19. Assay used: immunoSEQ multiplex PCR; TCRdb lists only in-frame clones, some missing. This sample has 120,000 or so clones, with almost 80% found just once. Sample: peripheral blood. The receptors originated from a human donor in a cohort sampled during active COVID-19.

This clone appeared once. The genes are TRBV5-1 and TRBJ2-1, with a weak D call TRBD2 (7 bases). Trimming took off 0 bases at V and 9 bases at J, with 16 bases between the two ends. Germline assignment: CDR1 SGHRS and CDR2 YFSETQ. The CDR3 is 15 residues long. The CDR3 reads CASSLVGGAAGEQFF. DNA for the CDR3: TGCGCCAGCAGCTTGGTTGGGGGGGCAGCCGGTGAGCAGTTCTTC.

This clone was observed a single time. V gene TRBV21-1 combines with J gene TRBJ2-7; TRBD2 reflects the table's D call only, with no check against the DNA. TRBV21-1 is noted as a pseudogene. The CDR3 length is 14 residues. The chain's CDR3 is CASSNRGGGYEQYF. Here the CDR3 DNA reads TGTGCCAGCAGCAATCGCGGGGGGGGCTACGAGCAGTACTTC.

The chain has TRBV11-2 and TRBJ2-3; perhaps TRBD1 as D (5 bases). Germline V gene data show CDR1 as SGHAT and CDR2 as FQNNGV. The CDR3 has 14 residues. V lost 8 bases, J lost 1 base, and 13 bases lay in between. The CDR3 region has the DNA TGTGCCAGCGGACCTACAGGAGGCACAGATACGCAGTATTTT. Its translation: CASGPTGGTDTQYF.

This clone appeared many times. This CDR3 reads CASSQVILGRRNTEAFF. The CDR3 DNA sequence: TGCGCCAGCAGCCAAGTTATCTTGGGGCGAAGGAACACTGAAGCTTTCTTT. The rearrangement joins TRBV4-1 to TRBJ1-1; possibly TRBD1 for D (5 bases). The V gene lost 1 base and the J gene lost 1 base, with 16 bases spanning the gap. The CDR3 has 17 amino acids. The V gene's germline CDR1 is MGHRA and CDR2 YSYEKL.

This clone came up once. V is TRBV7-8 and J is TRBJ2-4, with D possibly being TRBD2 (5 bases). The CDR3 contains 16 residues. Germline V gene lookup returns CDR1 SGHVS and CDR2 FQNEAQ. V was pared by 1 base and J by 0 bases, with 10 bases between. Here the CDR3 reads CASSLDGILAKNIQYF. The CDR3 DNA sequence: TGTGCCAGCAGCTTAGACGGGATACTAGCCAAAAACATTCAGTACTTC.

The CDR3 loop reads CASSQVGLAGVSQGQTQYF. CDR3 coding DNA: TGTGCCAGCAGCCAAGTGGGACTAGCGGGAGTTTCCCAGGGCCAGACCCAGTACTTC. V usage is TRBV3-1 (or the pseudogene TRBV3-2) and J usage is TRBJ2-5, with 14 bases matching TRBD2. V shed 1 base, J shed 6 bases, and the junction held 13 bases outside the gene matches. Germline CDR1 reads LGHDT; CDR2 reads YNNKEL (reference sequence). The CDR3 spans 19 residues.

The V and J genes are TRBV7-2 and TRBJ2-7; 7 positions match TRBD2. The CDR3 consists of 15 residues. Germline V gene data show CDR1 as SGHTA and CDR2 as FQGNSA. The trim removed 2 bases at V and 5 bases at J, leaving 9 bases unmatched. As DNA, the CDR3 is TGTGCCAGCAGCTTAAGAAGCGGGACTATCGACGAGCAGTACTTC. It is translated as CASSLRSGTIDEQYF.

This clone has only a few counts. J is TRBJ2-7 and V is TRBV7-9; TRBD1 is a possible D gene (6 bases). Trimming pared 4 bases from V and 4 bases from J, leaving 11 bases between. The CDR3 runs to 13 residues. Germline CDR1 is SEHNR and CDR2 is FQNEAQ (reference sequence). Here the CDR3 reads CASSYPTGYEQYF. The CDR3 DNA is TGTGCCAGCAGCTACCCGACAGGTTACGAGCAGTACTTC.

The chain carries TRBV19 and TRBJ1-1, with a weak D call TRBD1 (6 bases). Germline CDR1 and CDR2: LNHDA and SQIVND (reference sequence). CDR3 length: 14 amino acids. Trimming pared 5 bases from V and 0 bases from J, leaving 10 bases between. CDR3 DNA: TGTGCCAGTAGTGCAGGGGCCCTGAACACTGAAGCTTTCTTT. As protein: CASSAGALNTEAFF.

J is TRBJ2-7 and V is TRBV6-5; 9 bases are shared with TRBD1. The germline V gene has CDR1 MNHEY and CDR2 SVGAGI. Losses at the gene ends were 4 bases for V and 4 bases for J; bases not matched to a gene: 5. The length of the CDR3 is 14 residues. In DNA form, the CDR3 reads TGTGCCAGCAGTTCCTGGGACAGGGTTTACGAGCAGTACTTC. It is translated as CASSSWDRVYEQYF.

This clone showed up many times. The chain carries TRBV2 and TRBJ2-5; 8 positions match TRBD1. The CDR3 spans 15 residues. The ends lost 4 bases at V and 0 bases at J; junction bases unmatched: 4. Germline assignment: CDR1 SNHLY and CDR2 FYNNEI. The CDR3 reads CASSVGQGNQETQYF. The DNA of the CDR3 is TGTGCCAGCAGTGTCGGACAGGGTAACCAAGAGACCCAGTACTTC. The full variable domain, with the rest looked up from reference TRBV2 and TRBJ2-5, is EPEVTQTPSHQVTQMGQEVILRCVPISNHLYFYWYRQILGQKVEFLVSFYNNEISEKSEIFDDQFSVERPDGSNFTLKIRSTKLEDSAMYFCASSVGQGNQETQYFGPGTRLLVL.

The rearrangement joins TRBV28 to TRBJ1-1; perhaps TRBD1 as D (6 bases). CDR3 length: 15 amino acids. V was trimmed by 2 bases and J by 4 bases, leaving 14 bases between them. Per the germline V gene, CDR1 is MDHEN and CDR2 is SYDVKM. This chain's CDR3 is CASSLQGTVGTEAFF. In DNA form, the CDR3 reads TGTGCCAGCAGTTTACAGGGGACGGTAGGCACTGAAGCTTTCTTT.

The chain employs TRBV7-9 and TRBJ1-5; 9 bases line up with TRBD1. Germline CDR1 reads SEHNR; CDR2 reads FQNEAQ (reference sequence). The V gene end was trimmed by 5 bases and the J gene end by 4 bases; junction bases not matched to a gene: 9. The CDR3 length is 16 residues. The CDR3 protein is CASSRLTGGLNQPQHF. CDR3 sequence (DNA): TGTGCCAGCAGCCGACTCACAGGGGGCTTAAATCAGCCCCAGCATTTT. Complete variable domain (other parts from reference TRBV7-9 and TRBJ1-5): DTGVSQNPRHKITKRGQNVTFRCDPISEHNRLYWYRQTLGQGPEFLTYFQNEAQLEKSRLLSDRFSAERPKGSFSTLEIQRTEQGDSAMYLCASSRLTGGLNQPQHFGDGTRLSIL.

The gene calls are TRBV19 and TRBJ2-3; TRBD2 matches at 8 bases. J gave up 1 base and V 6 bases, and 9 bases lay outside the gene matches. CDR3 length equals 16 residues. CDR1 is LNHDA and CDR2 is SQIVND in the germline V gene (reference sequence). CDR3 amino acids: CASRVAGGVGTDTQYF. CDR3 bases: TGTGCCAGTAGGGTGGCGGGAGGCGTTGGCACAGATACGCAGTATTTT.

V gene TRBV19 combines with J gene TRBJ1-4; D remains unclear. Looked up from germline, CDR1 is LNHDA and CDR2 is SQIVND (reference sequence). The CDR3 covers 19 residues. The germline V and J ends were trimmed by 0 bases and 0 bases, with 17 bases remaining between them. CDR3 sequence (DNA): TGTGCCAGTAGTATAGATCGTTGGGGAGGAGGAACAACTAATGAAAAACTGTTTTTT. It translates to CASSIDRWGGGTTNEKLFF.

The chain's CDR3 is CASAPLAASRTDTQYF. In DNA, the CDR3 is TGTGCCAGCGCCCCGCTAGCGGCCAGCCGCACAGATACGCAGTATTTT. The V and J genes are TRBV27 and TRBJ2-3; 7 bases are shared with TRBD2. The CDR3 runs 16 residues. The germline gives CDR1 MNHEY, CDR2 SMNVEV (reference sequence). The ends lost 8 bases at V and 1 base at J; junction bases unmatched: 12.

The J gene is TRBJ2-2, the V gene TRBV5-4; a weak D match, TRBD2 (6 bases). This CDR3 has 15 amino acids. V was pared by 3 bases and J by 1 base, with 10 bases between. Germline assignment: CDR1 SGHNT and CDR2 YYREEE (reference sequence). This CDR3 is CASSSSGWNTGELFF. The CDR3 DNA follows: TGTGCCAGCAGCTCGAGCGGGTGGAACACCGGGGAGCTGTTTTTT.

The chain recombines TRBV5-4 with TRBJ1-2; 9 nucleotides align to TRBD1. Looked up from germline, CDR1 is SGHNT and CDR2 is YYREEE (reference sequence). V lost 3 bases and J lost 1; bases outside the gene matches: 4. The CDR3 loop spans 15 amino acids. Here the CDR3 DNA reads TGTGCCAGCAGCTATCGACAGGGGGTTAACTATGGCTACACCTTC. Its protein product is CASSYRQGVNYGYTF.

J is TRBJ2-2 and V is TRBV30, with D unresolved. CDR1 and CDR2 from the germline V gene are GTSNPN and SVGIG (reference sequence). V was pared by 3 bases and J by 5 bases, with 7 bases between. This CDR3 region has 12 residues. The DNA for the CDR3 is TGTGCCTGGAGAACCGGTACCGGGGAGCTGTTTTTT. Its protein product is CAWRTGTGELFF.

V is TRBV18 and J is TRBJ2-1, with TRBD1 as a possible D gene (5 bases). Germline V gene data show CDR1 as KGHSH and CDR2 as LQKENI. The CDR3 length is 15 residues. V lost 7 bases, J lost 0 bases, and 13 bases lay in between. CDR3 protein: CASLLNQGSYNEQFF. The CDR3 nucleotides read TGTGCCAGCTTACTCAACCAGGGCTCCTACAATGAGCAGTTCTTC. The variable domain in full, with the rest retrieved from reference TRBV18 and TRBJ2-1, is NAGVMQNPRHLVRRRGQEARLRCSPMKGHSHVYWYRQLPEEGLKFMVYLQKENIIDESGMPKERFSAEFPKEGPSILRIQQVVRGDSAAYFCASLLNQGSYNEQFFGPGTRLTVL.

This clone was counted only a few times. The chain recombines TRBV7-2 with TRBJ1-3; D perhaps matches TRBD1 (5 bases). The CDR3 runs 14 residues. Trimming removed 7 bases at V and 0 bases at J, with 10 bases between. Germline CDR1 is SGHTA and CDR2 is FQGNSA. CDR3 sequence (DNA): TGTGCCAGCACAGGGTCTTCCTCTGGAAACACCATATATTTT. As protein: CASTGSSSGNTIYF.

The CDR3 coding sequence is TGTGCCAGCAGTTATGTACAGGTCTACGAGCAGTACTTC. As protein: CASSYVQVYEQYF. The chain links TRBV6-2 or TRBV6-3 to TRBJ2-7, with a tentative D call TRBD1 (5 bases). From germline, CDR1 is MNHEY and CDR2 SVGEGT. The CDR3 runs to 13 residues. Trimming stripped 3 bases from V and 3 bases from J, with 9 bases between.

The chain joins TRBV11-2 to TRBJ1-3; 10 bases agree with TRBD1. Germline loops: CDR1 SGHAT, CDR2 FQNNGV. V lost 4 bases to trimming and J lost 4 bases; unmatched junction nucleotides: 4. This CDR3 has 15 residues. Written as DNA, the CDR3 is TGTGCCAGCAGCTGGGGACAGGGGTCAGGAAACACCATATATTTT. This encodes CASSWGQGSGNTIYF.

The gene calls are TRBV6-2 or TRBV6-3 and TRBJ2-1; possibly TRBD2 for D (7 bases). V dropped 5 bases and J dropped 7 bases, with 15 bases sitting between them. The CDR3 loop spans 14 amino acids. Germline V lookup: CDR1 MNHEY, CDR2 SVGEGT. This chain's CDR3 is CASSPGGSLNEQFF. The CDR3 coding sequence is TGTGCCAGCAGTCCGGGGGGCTCCCTAAATGAGCAGTTCTTC.